A selection of T cell receptor beta chains follows, all from one sample in a study of cytomegalovirus exposure and HLA in healthy donors. Method: immunoSEQ multiplex PCR; TCRdb's copy keeps in-frame clones and lacks some. The table has approximately 270,000 clones, approximately 83% seen once; the top ten hold 1%. The sample was PBMCs. These TCRs come from a woman aged 18-30 years in good health and CMV-seronegative. Each CDR3 is given with its conserved first and last residue. Fields, in order: J gene, D gene, V gene, clone size, CDR3 protein, CDR3 DNA. The D gene is left open where the match is weak. The size field is filled for only some rows; it gives once, few, many or a size class.

J: TRBJ1-2
D: .
V: TRBV5-4
size: .
CDR3: CASSLEVRRGYGYTF
DNA: TGTGCCAGCAGCTTGGAAGTGCGGCGCGGCTATGGCTACACCTTC

J: TRBJ1-1
D: .
V: TRBV5-6
size: .
CDR3: CASSVRQLLNTEAFF
DNA: TGTGCCAGCAGCGTACGACAGCTCCTGAACACTGAAGCTTTCTTT

J: TRBJ2-7
D: .
V: TRBV18
size: .
CDR3: CASSSQGGGELGKQYF
DNA: TGTGCCAGCTCATCCCAGGGCGGAGGGGAGCTCGGGAAGCAGTACTTC

J: TRBJ2-3
D: TRBD2
V: TRBV5-1
size: .
CDR3: CASSALNLRGVTDTQYF
DNA: TGCGCCAGCAGCGCCCTCAATTTGCGGGGGGTCACAGATACGCAGTATTTT

J: TRBJ2-7
D: .
V: TRBV11-2
size: few
CDR3: CASSTQGYEQYF
DNA: TGTGCCAGCAGCACACAGGGCTACGAGCAGTACTTC

J: TRBJ2-1
D: .
V: TRBV27
size: .
CDR3: CASSSEGGYNEQFF
DNA: TGTGCCAGCAGTTCAGAAGGGGGCTACAATGAGCAGTTCTTC

J: TRBJ1-1
D: TRBD1
V: TRBV5-1
size: .
CDR3: CASSLIGTGAEAFF
DNA: TGCGCCAGCAGCTTGATTGGGACAGGGGCTGAAGCTTTCTTT

J: TRBJ2-4
D: .
V: TRBV7-9
size: .
CDR3: CASSQRDTLAKNIQYF
DNA: TGTGCCAGCAGCCAAAGGGACACCTTAGCCAAAAACATTCAGTACTTC

J: TRBJ2-3
D: TRBD2
V: TRBV19
size: .
CDR3: CASTSTGWTGRLAGGPGTDTQYF
DNA: TGTGCCAGTACAAGCACAGGCTGGACGGGCAGACTAGCGGGGGGACCTGGCACAGATACGCAGTATTTT

J: TRBJ2-7
D: .
V: TRBV4-2
size: .
CDR3: CASSQDGGHESSYEQYF
DNA: TGTGCCAGCAGCCAAGATGGGGGACACGAGAGCTCCTACGAGCAGTACTTC

J: TRBJ2-1
D: .
V: TRBV9
size: .
CDR3: CASSVGPTDYNEQFF
DNA: TGTGCCAGCAGCGTAGGCCCAACAGATTACAATGAGCAGTTCTTC

J: TRBJ2-5
D: .
V: TRBV27
size: .
CDR3: CASSLSRGLMETQYF
DNA: TGTGCCAGCAGTTTATCGAGGGGGTTGATGGAGACCCAGTACTTC

J: TRBJ2-7
D: .
V: TRBV20-1
size: .
CDR3: CSALGHNEQYF
DNA: TGCAGTGCCCTGGGACACAACGAGCAGTACTTC

J: TRBJ1-1
D: .
V: TRBV28
size: .
CDR3: CASSSPSGAVTEAFF
DNA: TGTGCCAGCAGTTCACCCTCAGGGGCGGTCACTGAAGCTTTCTTT

J: TRBJ2-7
D: .
V: TRBV5-6
size: .
CDR3: CASSLTGSYEQYF
DNA: TGTGCCAGCAGCTTAACAGGTTCCTACGAGCAGTACTTC

J: TRBJ2-7
D: TRBD1
V: TRBV28
size: .
CDR3: CASTRTGLSYEQYF
DNA: TGTGCCAGTACCCGGACAGGCCTCTCCTACGAGCAGTACTTC

J: TRBJ2-1
D: TRBD2
V: TRBV9
size: .
CDR3: CASSGSTSGSRVNEQFF
DNA: TGTGCCAGCAGCGGTAGTACTAGCGGGAGTAGGGTTAATGAGCAGTTCTTC

J: TRBJ2-5
D: .
V: TRBV1
size: .
CDR3: CTSSQVRLAGLQETQYF
DNA: TGCACCAGCAGCCAAGTGAGGCTAGCTGGCCTTCAAGAGACCCAGTACTTC

J: TRBJ1-2
D: .
V: TRBV5-4
size: .
CDR3: CASSLVGGWYGYTF
DNA: TGTGCCAGCAGCTTAGTTGGAGGATGGTATGGCTACACCTTC

J: TRBJ2-7
D: TRBD2
V: TRBV14
size: once
CDR3: CASSGTSGGRYEQYF
DNA: TGTGCCAGCAGCGGGACTAGCGGGGGGAGGTACGAGCAGTACTTC

J: TRBJ2-6
D: .
V: TRBV30
size: .
CDR3: CAWGTSSGANVLTF
DNA: TGTGCCTGGGGCACTAGTTCTGGGGCCAACGTCCTGACTTTC

J: TRBJ2-1
D: TRBD2
V: TRBV2
size: .
CDR3: CASSEYGRVRDEQFF
DNA: TGTGCCAGCAGTGAGTACGGGAGGGTCAGGGATGAGCAGTTCTTC

J: TRBJ2-3
D: .
V: TRBV9
size: .
CDR3: CASSVWSVPTDTQYF
DNA: TGTGCCAGCAGCGTATGGTCGGTCCCCACAGATACGCAGTATTTT

J: TRBJ1-4
D: .
V: TRBV29-1
size: .
CDR3: CSVGAGMVEKLFF
DNA: TGCAGCGTTGGGGCGGGGATGGTCGAAAAACTGTTTTTT

J: TRBJ1-5
D: .
V: TRBV4-1
size: .
CDR3: CASSQGFNDYSNQPQHF
DNA: TGCGCCAGCAGCCAAGGATTCAATGACTATAGCAATCAGCCCCAGCATTTT

J: TRBJ2-6
D: .
V: TRBV5-1
size: .
CDR3: CASLTGPGANVLTF
DNA: TGCGCCAGCCTAACAGGGCCTGGGGCCAACGTCCTGACTTTC

J: TRBJ1-1
D: .
V: TRBV6-1
size: .
CDR3: CASIKTGDTEAFF
DNA: TGTGCCAGCATAAAAACTGGAGACACTGAAGCTTTCTTT

J: TRBJ1-1
D: .
V: TRBV2
size: few
CDR3: CASSLQGVNTEAFF
DNA: TGTGCCAGCAGTCTACAGGGAGTGAACACTGAAGCTTTCTTT

J: TRBJ2-1
D: .
V: TRBV9
size: once
CDR3: CASSVVGFPDNEQFF
DNA: TGTGCCAGCAGCGTAGTGGGCTTCCCGGACAATGAGCAGTTCTTC

J: TRBJ2-7
D: TRBD1
V: TRBV7-3
size: .
CDR3: CASSSTGGESYEQYF
DNA: TGTGCCAGCAGTAGTACAGGGGGCGAATCCTACGAGCAGTACTTC

J: TRBJ1-5
D: .
V: TRBV29-1
size: few
CDR3: CSVEVTAGQPQHF
DNA: TGCAGCGTTGAGGTGACAGCGGGTCAGCCCCAGCATTTT

J: TRBJ1-2
D: TRBD1
V: TRBV5-1
size: .
CDR3: CASSRETTGAYGYTF
DNA: TGCGCCAGCAGCCGGGAGACGACAGGGGCCTATGGCTACACCTTC

J: TRBJ1-2
D: .
V: TRBV11-2
size: .
CDR3: CASSYIPDSGYGYTF
DNA: TGTGCCAGCAGCTACATACCGGACAGCGGCTATGGCTACACCTTC

J: TRBJ1-5
D: .
V: TRBV11-2
size: .
CDR3: CASSFSRGSNQPQHF
DNA: TGTGCCAGCAGCTTTTCCAGGGGAAGCAATCAGCCCCAGCATTTT

J: TRBJ2-1
D: TRBD2
V: TRBV30
size: .
CDR3: CAWSGGTSSYNEQFF
DNA: TGTGCCTGGAGTGGTGGGACTAGCTCGTACAATGAGCAGTTCTTC

J: TRBJ2-3
D: .
V: TRBV4-3
size: .
CDR3: CASSQDWVQGTDTQYF
DNA: TGCGCCAGCAGCCAAGATTGGGTCCAGGGCACAGATACGCAGTATTTT

J: TRBJ1-2
D: TRBD1
V: TRBV6-5
size: .
CDR3: CASSSSYTGTGSGYTF
DNA: TGTGCCAGCAGTTCCTCATATACTGGGACAGGGAGCGGCTACACCTTC

J: TRBJ1-2
D: TRBD1
V: TRBV5-1
size: .
CDR3: CASSPTGQGGGYTF
DNA: TGCGCCAGCAGCCCGACGGGACAGGGGGGAGGCTACACCTTC

J: TRBJ2-7
D: TRBD2
V: TRBV10-2
size: .
CDR3: CASRTSGSSYEQYF
DNA: TGCGCCAGCAGAACTAGCGGGAGCTCCTACGAGCAGTACTTC

J: TRBJ2-1
D: TRBD1
V: TRBV29-1
size: .
CDR3: CSVEVTGDNEQFF
DNA: TGCAGCGTTGAAGTAACAGGGGACAATGAGCAGTTCTTC

J: TRBJ2-7
D: TRBD1
V: TRBV18
size: .
CDR3: CASSPLRTGSSYEQYF
DNA: TGTGCCAGCTCACCACTTAGGACAGGGAGCTCCTACGAGCAGTACTTC

J: TRBJ2-6
D: .
V: TRBV7-9
size: .
CDR3: CASSYRDSGANVLTF
DNA: TGTGCCAGCAGCTACAGGGACTCTGGGGCCAACGTCCTGACTTTC

J: TRBJ2-5
D: .
V: TRBV29-1
size: .
CDR3: CSVDRGRGQETQYF
DNA: TGCAGCGTTGACAGGGGAAGGGGTCAAGAGACCCAGTACTTC

J: TRBJ2-1
D: TRBD2
V: TRBV2
size: .
CDR3: CASSGGGTSDYNEQFF
DNA: TGTGCCAGCAGTGGGGGGGGGACTAGCGATTACAATGAGCAGTTCTTC

J: TRBJ1-2
D: .
V: TRBV27
size: .
CDR3: CASSLVPQGSGYTF
DNA: TGTGCCAGCAGTTTAGTTCCACAGGGAAGTGGCTACACCTTC

J: TRBJ1-1
D: .
V: TRBV9
size: .
CDR3: CASSVSALAPLQAFF
DNA: TGTGCCAGCAGCGTATCCGCATTGGCCCCTCTCCAAGCTTTCTTT

J: TRBJ2-5
D: TRBD1
V: TRBV6-1
size: once
CDR3: CASSLGQGQETQYF
DNA: TGTGCCAGCAGTCTAGGACAGGGCCAAGAGACCCAGTACTTC

J: TRBJ2-1
D: TRBD2
V: TRBV10-3
size: .
CDR3: CAISLGGYNEQFF
DNA: TGTGCCATCAGTCTCGGGGGGTACAATGAGCAGTTCTTC

J: TRBJ1-1
D: .
V: TRBV7-8
size: .
CDR3: CASSSFGGLNTEAFF
DNA: TGTGCCAGCAGCTCTTTCGGGGGTCTGAACACTGAAGCTTTCTTT

J: TRBJ2-1
D: .
V: TRBV6-1
size: .
CDR3: CASKMEPEQFF
DNA: TGTGCCAGCAAGATGGAGCCTGAGCAGTTCTTC